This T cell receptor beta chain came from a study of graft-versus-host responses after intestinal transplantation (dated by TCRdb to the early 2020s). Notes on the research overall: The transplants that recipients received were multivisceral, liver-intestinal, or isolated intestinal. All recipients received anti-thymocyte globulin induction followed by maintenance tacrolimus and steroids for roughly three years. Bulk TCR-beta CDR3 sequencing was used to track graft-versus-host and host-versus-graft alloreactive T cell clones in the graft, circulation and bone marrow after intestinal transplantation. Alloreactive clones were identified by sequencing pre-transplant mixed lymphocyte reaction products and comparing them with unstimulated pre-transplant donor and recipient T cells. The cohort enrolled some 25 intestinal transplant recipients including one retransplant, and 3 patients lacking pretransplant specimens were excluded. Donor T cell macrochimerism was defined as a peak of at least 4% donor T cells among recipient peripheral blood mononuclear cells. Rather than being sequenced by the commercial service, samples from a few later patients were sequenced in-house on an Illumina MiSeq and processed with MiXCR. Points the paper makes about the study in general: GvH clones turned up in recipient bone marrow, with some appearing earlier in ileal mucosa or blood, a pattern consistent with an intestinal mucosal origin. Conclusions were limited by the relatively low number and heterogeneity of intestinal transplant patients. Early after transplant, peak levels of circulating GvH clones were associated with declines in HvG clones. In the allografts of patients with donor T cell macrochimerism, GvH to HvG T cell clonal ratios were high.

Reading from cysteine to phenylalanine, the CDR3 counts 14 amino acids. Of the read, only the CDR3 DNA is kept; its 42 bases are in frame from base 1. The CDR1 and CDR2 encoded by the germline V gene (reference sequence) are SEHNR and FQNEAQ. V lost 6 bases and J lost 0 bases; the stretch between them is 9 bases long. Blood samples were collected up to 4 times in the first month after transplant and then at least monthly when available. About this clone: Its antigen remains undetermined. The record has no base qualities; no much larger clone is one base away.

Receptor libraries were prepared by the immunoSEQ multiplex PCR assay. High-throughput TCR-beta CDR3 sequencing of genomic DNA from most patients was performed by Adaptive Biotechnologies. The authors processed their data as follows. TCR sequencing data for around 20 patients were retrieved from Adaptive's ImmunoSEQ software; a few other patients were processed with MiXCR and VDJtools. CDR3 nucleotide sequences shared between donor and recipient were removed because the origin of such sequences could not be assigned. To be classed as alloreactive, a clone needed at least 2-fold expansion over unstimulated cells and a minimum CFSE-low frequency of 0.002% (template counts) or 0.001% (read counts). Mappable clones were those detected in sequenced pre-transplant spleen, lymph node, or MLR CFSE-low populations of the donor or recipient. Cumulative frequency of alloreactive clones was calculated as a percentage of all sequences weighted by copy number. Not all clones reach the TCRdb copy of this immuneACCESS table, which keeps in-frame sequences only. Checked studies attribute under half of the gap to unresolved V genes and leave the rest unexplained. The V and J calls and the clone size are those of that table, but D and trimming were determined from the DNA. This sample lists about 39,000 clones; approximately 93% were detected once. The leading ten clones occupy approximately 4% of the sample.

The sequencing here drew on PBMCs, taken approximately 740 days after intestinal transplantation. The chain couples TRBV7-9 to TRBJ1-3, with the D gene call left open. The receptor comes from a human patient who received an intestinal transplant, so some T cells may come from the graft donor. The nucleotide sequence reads TGTGCCAGCAGGCTCCAGATCTCTGGAAACACCATATATTTT. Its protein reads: CASRLQISGNTIYF.